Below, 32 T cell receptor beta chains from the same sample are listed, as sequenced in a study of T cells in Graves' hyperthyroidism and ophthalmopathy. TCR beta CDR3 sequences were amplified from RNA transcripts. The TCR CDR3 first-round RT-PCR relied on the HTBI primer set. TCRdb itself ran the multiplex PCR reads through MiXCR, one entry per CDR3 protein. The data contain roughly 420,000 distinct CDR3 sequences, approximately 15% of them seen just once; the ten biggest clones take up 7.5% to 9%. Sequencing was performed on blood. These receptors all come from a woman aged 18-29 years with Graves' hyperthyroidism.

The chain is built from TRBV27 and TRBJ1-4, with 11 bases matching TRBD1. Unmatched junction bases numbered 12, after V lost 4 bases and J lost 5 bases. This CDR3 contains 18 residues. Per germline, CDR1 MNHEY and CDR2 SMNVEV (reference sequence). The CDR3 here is CASSSSLGDRGFNEKLFF. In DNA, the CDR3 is TGTGCCAGCAGTTCATCCCTAGGGGACAGGGGGTTCAATGAAAAACTGTTTTTT.

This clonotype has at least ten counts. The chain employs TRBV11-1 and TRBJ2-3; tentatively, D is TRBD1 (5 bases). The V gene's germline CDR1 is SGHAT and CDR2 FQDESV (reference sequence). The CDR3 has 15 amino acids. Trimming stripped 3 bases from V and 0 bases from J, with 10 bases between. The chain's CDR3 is CASSFDRSSTDTQYF. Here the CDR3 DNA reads TGTGCCAGCAGCTTCGACAGATCTAGCACAGATACGCAGTATTTT.

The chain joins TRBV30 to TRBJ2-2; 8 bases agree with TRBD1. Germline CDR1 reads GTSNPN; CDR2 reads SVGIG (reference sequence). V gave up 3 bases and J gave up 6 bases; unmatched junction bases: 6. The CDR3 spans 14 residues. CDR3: CAWRDRVGAGELFF. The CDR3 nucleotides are TGTGCCTGGAGGGACAGGGTGGGGGCCGGGGAGCTGTTTTTT.

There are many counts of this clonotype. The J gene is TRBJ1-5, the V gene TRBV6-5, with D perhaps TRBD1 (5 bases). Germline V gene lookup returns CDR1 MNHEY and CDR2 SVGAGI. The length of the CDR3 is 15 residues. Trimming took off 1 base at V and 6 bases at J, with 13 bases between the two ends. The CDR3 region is CASSYFGARGQPQHF. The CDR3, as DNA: TGTGCCAGCAGTTACTTCGGGGCCCGCGGTCAGCCCCAGCATTTT.

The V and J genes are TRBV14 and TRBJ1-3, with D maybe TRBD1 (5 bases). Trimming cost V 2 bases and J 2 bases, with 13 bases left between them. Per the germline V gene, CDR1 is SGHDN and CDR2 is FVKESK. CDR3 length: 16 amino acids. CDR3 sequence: CASSQRYPGTGNTIYF. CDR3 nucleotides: TGTGCCAGCAGCCAACGATACCCAGGGACTGGAAACACCATATATTTT.

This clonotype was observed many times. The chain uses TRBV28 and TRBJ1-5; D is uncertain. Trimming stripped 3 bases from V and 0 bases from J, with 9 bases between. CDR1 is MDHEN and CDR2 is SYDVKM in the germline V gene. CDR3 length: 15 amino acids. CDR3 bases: TGTGCCAGCAGTTTGAGAGCACTTAGCAATCAGCCCCAGCATTTT. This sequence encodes CASSLRALSNQPQHF.

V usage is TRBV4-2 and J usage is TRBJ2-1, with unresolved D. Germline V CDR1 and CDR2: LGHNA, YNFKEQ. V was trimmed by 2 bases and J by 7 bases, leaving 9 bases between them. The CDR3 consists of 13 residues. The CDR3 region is CASSQSTINEQFF. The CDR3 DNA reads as TGTGCCAGCAGCCAAAGTACGATAAATGAGCAGTTCTTC.

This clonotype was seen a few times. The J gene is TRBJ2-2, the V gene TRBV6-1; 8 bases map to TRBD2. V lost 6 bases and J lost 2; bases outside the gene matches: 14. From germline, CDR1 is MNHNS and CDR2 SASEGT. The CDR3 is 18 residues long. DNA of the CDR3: TGTGCCAGCAGCAATAGGGTCGTCGGGGGGGCCAACACCGGGGAGCTGTTTTTT. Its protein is CASSNRVVGGANTGELFF.

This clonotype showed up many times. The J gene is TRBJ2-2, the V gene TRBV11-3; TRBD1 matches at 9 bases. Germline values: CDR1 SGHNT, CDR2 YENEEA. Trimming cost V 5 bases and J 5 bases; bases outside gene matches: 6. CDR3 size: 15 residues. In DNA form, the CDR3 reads TGTGCCAGCAGCCCCGGGACAGGGTCTACCGGGGAGCTGTTTTTT. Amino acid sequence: CASSPGTGSTGELFF.

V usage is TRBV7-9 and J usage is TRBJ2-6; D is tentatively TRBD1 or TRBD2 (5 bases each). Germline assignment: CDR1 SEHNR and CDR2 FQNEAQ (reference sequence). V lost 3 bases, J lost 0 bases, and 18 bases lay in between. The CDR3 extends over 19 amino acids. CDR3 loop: CASSFTGHLGTSGANVLTF. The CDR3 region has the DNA TGTGCCAGCAGCTTTACAGGCCACCTTGGGACCTCTGGGGCCAACGTCCTGACTTTC.

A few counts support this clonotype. The DNA of the CDR3 is TGTGCCTGGAGTCTTAGACTAGCGGGGAGAGACAATGAGCAGTTCTTC. It yields the protein CAWSLRLAGRDNEQFF. The rearrangement uses TRBV30 and TRBJ2-1, with 11 bases matching TRBD2. The V segment lost 2 bases and the J segment 5 bases; nucleotides outside the gene matches: 8. Germline lookup yields CDR1 GTSNPN and CDR2 SVGIG (reference sequence). This CDR3 spans 16 amino acids.

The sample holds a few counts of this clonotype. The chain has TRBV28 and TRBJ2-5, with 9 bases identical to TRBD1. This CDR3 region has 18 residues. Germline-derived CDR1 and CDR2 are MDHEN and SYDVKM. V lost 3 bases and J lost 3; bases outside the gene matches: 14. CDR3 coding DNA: TGTGCCAGCAGTTTCTCTCTCCGGGACAGGGAATTGGAAGAGACCCAGTACTTC. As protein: CASSFSLRDRELEETQYF.

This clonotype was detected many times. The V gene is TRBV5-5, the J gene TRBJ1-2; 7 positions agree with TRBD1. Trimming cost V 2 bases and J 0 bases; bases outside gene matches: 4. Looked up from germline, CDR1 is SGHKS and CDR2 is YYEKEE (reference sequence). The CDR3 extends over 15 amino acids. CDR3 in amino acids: CASSFQGGSNYGYTF. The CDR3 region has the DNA TGTGCCAGCAGCTTCCAGGGGGGGTCTAACTATGGCTACACCTTC.

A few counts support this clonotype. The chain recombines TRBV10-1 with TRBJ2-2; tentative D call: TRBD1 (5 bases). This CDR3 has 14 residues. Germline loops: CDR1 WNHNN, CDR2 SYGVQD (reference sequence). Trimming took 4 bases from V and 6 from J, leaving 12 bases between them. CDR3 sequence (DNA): TGCGCCAGCAGTGGGCTGCCAGGGTCCGGGGAGCTGTTTTTT. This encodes CASSGLPGSGELFF.

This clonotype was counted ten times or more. The CDR3 sequence is CASSLDVEAFF. The CDR3 DNA is TGTGCCAGCAGTTTGGATGTTGAAGCTTTCTTT. The J gene is TRBJ1-1, the V gene TRBV12-3 or TRBV12-4; D unclear. The CDR3 contains 11 residues. V dropped 3 bases and J dropped 7 bases, with 6 bases sitting between them.

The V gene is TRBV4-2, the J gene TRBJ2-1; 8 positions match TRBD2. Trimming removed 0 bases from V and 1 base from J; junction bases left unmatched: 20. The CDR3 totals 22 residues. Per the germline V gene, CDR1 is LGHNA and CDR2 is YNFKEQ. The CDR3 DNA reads TGTGCCAGCAGCCAAGATCCTGGGGGTGAGAGGATAACTAGCGGTTCCTACAATGAGCAGTTCTTC. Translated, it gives CASSQDPGGERITSGSYNEQFF.

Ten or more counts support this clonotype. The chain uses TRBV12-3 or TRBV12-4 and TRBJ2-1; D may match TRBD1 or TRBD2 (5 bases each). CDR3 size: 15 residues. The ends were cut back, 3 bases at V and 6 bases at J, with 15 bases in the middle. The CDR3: CASSLFLRGANEQFF. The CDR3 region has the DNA TGTGCCAGCAGTTTGTTTCTTAGAGGGGCCAATGAGCAGTTCTTC.

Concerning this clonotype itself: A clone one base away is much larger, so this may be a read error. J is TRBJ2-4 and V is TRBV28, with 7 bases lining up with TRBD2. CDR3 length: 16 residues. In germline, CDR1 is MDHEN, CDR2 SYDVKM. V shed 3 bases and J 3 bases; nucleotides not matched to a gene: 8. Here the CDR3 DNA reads TGTGCCAGCAGTTTTTGGGAGGGGCGGGTCAAAAACATTCAGTACTTC. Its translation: CASSFWEGRVKNIQYF.

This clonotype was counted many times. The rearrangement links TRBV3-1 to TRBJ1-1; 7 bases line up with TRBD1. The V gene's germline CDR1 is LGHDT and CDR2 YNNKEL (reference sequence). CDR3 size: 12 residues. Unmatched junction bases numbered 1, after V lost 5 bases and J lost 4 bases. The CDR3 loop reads CASSDRATEAFF. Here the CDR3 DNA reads TGTGCCAGCAGCGACAGGGCCACTGAAGCTTTCTTT.

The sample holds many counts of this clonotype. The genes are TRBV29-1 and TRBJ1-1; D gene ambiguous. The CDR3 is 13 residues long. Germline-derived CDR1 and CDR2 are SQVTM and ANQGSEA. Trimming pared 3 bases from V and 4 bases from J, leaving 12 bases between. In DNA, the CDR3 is TGCAGCGTTGATGGACTCACTTTCACTGAAGCTTTCTTT. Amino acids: CSVDGLTFTEAFF.

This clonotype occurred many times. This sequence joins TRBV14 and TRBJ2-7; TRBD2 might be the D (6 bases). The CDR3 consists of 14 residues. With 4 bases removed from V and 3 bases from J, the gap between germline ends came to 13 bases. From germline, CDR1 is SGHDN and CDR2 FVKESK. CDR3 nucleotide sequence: TGTGCCAGCAGCCGTACGGGACTCCTCTACGAGCAGTACTTC. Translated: CASSRTGLLYEQYF.

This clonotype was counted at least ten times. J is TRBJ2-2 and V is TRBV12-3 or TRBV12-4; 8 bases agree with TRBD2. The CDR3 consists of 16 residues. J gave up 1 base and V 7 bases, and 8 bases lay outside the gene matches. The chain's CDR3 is CASTFPGGLNTGELFF. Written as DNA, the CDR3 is TGTGCCAGCACCTTCCCGGGGGGGCTGAACACCGGGGAGCTGTTTTTT.

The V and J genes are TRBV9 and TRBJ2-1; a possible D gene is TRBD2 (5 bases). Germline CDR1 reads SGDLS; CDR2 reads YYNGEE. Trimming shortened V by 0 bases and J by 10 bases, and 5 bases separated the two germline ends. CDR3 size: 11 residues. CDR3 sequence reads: CASSVGREQFF. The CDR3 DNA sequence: TGTGCCAGCAGCGTAGGGAGGGAGCAGTTCTTC.

The CDR3 is CASSLLAGDNEQYF. CDR3 DNA: TGTGCCAGCAGTCTCCTAGCGGGAGATAACGAGCAGTACTTC. V gene TRBV27 combines with J gene TRBJ2-7, with 10 bases that match TRBD2. V was clipped by 5 bases and J by 5 bases; unmatched bases: 6. This CDR3 is 14 amino acids long. The germline CDR1 and CDR2 sequences are MNHEY and SMNVEV (reference sequence).

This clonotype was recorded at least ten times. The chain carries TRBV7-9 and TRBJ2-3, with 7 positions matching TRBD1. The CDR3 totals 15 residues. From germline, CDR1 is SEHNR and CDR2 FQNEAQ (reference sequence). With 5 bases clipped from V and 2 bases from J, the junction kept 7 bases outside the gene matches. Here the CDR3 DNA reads TGTGCCAGCAGCCCAAAGGACAGGATCACAGATACGCAGTATTTT. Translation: CASSPKDRITDTQYF.

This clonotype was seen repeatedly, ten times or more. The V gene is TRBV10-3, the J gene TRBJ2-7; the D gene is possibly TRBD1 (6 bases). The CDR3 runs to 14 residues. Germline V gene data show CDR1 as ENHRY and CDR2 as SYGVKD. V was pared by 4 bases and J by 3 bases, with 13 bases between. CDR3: CAISGAGVLYEQYF. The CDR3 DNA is TGTGCCATCAGTGGGGCAGGGGTTCTCTACGAGCAGTACTTC.

CDR3 amino acids: CASSLRPATGELFF. DNA for the CDR3: TGTGCCAGCAGTCTCCGCCCCGCCACCGGGGAGCTGTTTTTT. V usage is TRBV12-3 or TRBV12-4 and J usage is TRBJ2-2; no clear D. Trimming shortened V by 5 bases and J by 4 bases, and 11 bases separated the two germline ends. This CDR3 is built from 14 residues.

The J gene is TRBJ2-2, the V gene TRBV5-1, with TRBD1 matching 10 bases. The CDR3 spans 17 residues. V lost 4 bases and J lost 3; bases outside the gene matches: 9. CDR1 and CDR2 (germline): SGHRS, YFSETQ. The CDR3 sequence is CASSADRGGRDTGELFF. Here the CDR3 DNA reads TGCGCCAGCAGCGCGGACAGGGGGGGGCGCGACACCGGGGAGCTGTTTTTT.

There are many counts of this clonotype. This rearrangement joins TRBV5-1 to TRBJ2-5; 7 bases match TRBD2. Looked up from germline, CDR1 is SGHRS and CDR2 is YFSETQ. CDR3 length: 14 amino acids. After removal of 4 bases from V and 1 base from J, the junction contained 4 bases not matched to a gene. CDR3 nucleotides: TGCGCCAGCAGCCGGACGGGAGGCCAAGAGACCCAGTACTTC. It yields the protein CASSRTGGQETQYF.

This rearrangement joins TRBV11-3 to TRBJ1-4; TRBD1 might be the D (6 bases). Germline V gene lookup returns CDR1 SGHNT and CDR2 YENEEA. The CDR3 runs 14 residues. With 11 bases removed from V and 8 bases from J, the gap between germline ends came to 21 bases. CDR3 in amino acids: CAWSRQGWSEKLFF. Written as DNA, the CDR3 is TGTGCCTGGAGTAGGCAGGGGTGGAGCGAAAAACTGTTTTTT.

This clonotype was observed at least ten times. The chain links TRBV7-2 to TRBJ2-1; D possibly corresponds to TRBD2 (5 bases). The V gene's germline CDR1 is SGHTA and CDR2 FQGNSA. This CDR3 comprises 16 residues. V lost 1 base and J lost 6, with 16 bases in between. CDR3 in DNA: TGTGCCAGCAGCTTAGACGTGGCGGGCAGAACCAATGAGCAGTTCTTC. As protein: CASSLDVAGRTNEQFF.

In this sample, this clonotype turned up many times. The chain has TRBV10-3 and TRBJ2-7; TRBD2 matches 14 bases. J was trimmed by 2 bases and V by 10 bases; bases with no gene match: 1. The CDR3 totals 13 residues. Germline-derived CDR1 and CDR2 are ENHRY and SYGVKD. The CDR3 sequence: CATTSGGAYEQYF. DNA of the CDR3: TGTGCCACGACTAGCGGGGGGGCCTACGAGCAGTACTTC.